This is a list of T cell receptor beta chains from one sample in a study of human T cells and chemical hapten exposure. TCRdb re-derived calls from the RACE reads in MiXCR, one entry per CDR3 protein. The sample has more than 65,000 distinct CDR3 sequences, about a tenth seen once. Sequences were derived from whole blood, sampled in connection with sensitization to the hapten diphenylcyclopropenone (DPC). These receptors all come from a woman between 45 and 65 years old with alopecia areata. Some clones in this sample may be carry-over from other donors' samples. Each CDR3 is given with its conserved first and last residue. Each record gives: V gene, clone size, D gene, J gene, CDR3 protein, CDR3 DNA. The D gene is left open where the match is weak. The listing skips clone size in some rows; elsewhere it reads once, few, many or a size class.

>TRBV7-2|many|.|TRBJ2-5
CASSPAQETQYF
TGTGCCAGCAGCCCCGCCCAAGAGACCCAGTACTTC
>TRBV20-1|.|TRBD1|TRBJ1-4
CSAPGQGGANEKLFF
TGCAGTGCCCCCGGACAGGGAGGCGCTAATGAAAAACTGTTTTTT
>TRBV6-6|many|TRBD2|TRBJ2-5
CASSQGLAGVQETQYF
TGTGCCAGCAGTCAGGGACTAGCGGGAGTCCAAGAGACCCAGTACTTC
>TRBV9|.|.|TRBJ2-1
CASSSYDGNEQFF
TGTGCCAGCAGCTCCTATGACGGCAATGAGCAGTTCTTC
>TRBV20-1|.|TRBD2|TRBJ2-3
CSASGEREGKSADTQYF
TGCAGTGCTAGCGGCGAGCGGGAGGGTAAGAGCGCAGATACGCAGTATTTT
>TRBV27|few|TRBD2|TRBJ2-5
CASSPAGVQETQYF
TGTGCCAGCAGTCCAGCGGGGGTCCAAGAGACCCAGTACTTC
>TRBV12-3/TRBV12-4|many|.|TRBJ2-5
CASSGGWYAETQYF
TGTGCCAGCAGTGGGGGATGGTATGCAGAGACCCAGTACTTC
>TRBV7-8|.|TRBD2|TRBJ2-3
CASSLAGGPGPTDTQYF
TGTGCCAGCAGCTTAGCGGGAGGGCCTGGACCCACAGATACGCAGTATTTT
>TRBV20-1|.|TRBD2|TRBJ2-7
CSAMKREKEDEQYF
TGCAGTGCTATGAAGCGGGAGAAGGAAGACGAGCAGTACTTC
>TRBV4-3|.|.|TRBJ2-1
CASSQDTGFREQFF
TGCGCCAGCAGCCAAGATACGGGGTTCAGGGAGCAGTTCTTC
>TRBV28|.|TRBD2|TRBJ2-3
CASTPGGSNADTQYF
TGTGCCAGTACGCCGGGGGGGAGCAACGCAGATACGCAGTATTTT
>TRBV5-1|few|.|TRBJ1-2
CASSLRAGGDYGYTF
TGCGCCAGCAGCTTGAGGGCCGGGGGCGACTATGGCTACACCTTC
>TRBV18|few|TRBD2|TRBJ2-7
CVSSPKGIGTSGTYEQYF
TGTGTCAGCTCACCAAAGGGGATCGGGACTAGCGGCACCTACGAGCAGTACTTC
>TRBV28|.|.|TRBJ2-7
CASSSPREQYF
TGTGCCAGCAGTTCCCCCCGCGAGCAGTACTTC
>TRBV7-9|.|.|TRBJ2-1
CASSPDGGGNNEQFF
TGTGCCAGCAGCCCCGATGGAGGGGGAAACAATGAGCAGTTCTTC
>TRBV12-3/TRBV12-4|many|.|TRBJ2-2
CASSSGGTGELFF
TGTGCCAGCAGTTCGGGCGGCACCGGGGAGCTGTTTTTT
>TRBV29-1|.|.|TRBJ2-1
CSVEPQVEQFF
TGCAGCGTTGAACCCCAGGTTGAGCAGTTCTTC
>TRBV7-2|.|.|TRBJ2-2
CASSLRGPNTGELFF
TGTGCCAGCAGCTTACGTGGGCCGAACACCGGGGAGCTGTTTTTT
>TRBV20-1|.|TRBD2|TRBJ2-3
CSASSGTSGRRTDTQYF
TGCAGTGCTAGTTCTGGAACTAGCGGGAGGAGGACAGATACGCAGTATTTT
>TRBV6-5|.|TRBD2|TRBJ2-2
CASRPAGGQPGELFF
TGTGCCAGCAGGCCAGCGGGAGGGCAGCCCGGGGAGCTGTTTTTT
>TRBV18|many|TRBD1|TRBJ1-1
CASSPNRGPNTEAFF
TGTGCCAGCTCACCGAACAGGGGTCCGAACACTGAAGCTTTCTTT
>TRBV6-2/TRBV6-3|.|.|TRBJ2-5
CASSPSQLAAQYF
TGTGCCAGCAGTCCCTCACAGTTAGCGGCCCAGTACTTC
>TRBV6-5|many|.|TRBJ1-4
CASSNRQATNEKLFF
TGTGCCAGCAGCAACAGACAAGCAACTAATGAAAAACTGTTTTTT
>TRBV16|many|TRBD1|TRBJ1-4
CASSRGGQGSEKLFF
TGTGCCAGCAGCCGTGGAGGACAGGGAAGCGAAAAACTGTTTTTT
>TRBV11-2|many|.|TRBJ2-2
CASSLGRLDTGELFF
TGTGCCAGCAGCTTAGGGCGACTCGACACCGGGGAGCTGTTTTTT
>TRBV18|.|TRBD2|TRBJ2-1
CASSQRPGVAGGLLEQFF
TGTGCCAGCTCTCAACGCCCGGGAGTAGCGGGAGGACTCCTTGAGCAGTTCTTC
>TRBV18|.|TRBD2|TRBJ2-3
CASSPNGRAGTDTQYF
TGTGCCAGCTCACCAAACGGGAGGGCGGGCACAGATACGCAGTATTTT
>TRBV12-3/TRBV12-4|.|.|TRBJ2-3
CASSPRRRYTDTQYF
TGTGCCAGCAGTCCTAGGAGGAGATACACAGATACGCAGTATTTT
>TRBV5-1|many|.|TRBJ2-7
CASSSLLYEQYF
TGCGCCAGCAGCTCCCTTCTGTACGAGCAGTACTTC
>TRBV20-1|.|TRBD1|TRBJ2-7
CSGAPGQGASYEQYF
TGCAGTGGGGCCCCGGGACAGGGGGCTTCCTACGAGCAGTACTTC
>TRBV7-8|many|.|TRBJ2-4
CASSLAAGFTKNIQYF
TGTGCCAGCAGCTTAGCGGCAGGGTTTACCAAAAACATTCAGTACTTC
>TRBV6-2/TRBV6-3|many|TRBD2|TRBJ2-1
CASSYSSGRLNNEQFF
TGTGCCAGCAGTTACTCGAGCGGGAGGCTTAACAATGAGCAGTTCTTC
>TRBV29-1|many|TRBD1|TRBJ2-1
CSARQGVYNEQFF
TGCAGCGCCCGACAGGGAGTCTACAATGAGCAGTTCTTC
>TRBV5-1|many|.|TRBJ1-1
CASGTGDLNTEAFF
TGCGCCAGCGGTACAGGAGATCTTAACACTGAAGCTTTCTTT
>TRBV29-1|few|.|TRBJ2-5
CSVDNRGREETQYF
TGCAGCGTTGATAACAGGGGGAGGGAAGAGACCCAGTACTTC
>TRBV20-1|few|TRBD2|TRBJ2-1
CSAPGLARNEQFF
TGCAGTGCACCGGGACTAGCTAGGAATGAGCAGTTCTTC
>TRBV6-6|many|.|TRBJ2-1
CASTGDRGTSGGYNEQFF
TGTGCCAGCACCGGGGACAGGGGTACTAGCGGGGGCTACAATGAGCAGTTCTTC
>TRBV2|few|TRBD1|TRBJ1-1
CASRMTGLNTEAFF
TGTGCCAGCAGGATGACAGGGCTGAACACTGAAGCTTTCTTT
>TRBV5-4|few|.|TRBJ2-5
CASSGGGGLLETQYF
TGTGCCAGCAGTGGGGGAGGAGGGCTTTTGGAGACCCAGTACTTC
>TRBV20-1|few|.|TRBJ1-1
CSASPGPNTEAFF
TGCAGTGCTAGCCCAGGGCCGAACACTGAAGCTTTCTTT
>TRBV7-3|few|.|TRBJ1-3
CASSLGYGGGNTIYF
TGTGCCAGCAGCTTAGGTTACGGAGGTGGAAACACCATATATTTT
>TRBV9|few|TRBD2|TRBJ2-1
CASSLGTSGSRNNEQFF
TGTGCCAGCAGCCTGGGGACTAGCGGGAGTCGGAACAATGAGCAGTTCTTC
>TRBV7-7|.|TRBD1|TRBJ2-2
CASSEDRTAGELFF
TGTGCTAGCAGCGAGGACAGGACGGCCGGGGAGCTGTTTTTT
>TRBV29-1|.|TRBD2|TRBJ2-1
CSVEQLRTSGRSYNEQFF
TGCAGCGTCGAACAACTCAGGACTAGCGGGAGATCCTACAATGAGCAGTTCTTC
>TRBV4-1|.|.|TRBJ2-4
CASSQEGRQAVAKNIQYF
TGCGCCAGCAGCCAAGAAGGAAGGCAGGCGGTAGCCAAAAACATTCAGTACTTC